This T cell receptor beta chain was observed in a study of T cells in Graves' hyperthyroidism and ophthalmopathy. Study conclusions and caveats: Stable hyperthyroidism was separated from ophthalmopathy by a model based on 13 V-J features.

RNA transcripts gave rise to amplified TCR beta CDR3 regions. TCR CDR3 regions were first amplified by RT-PCR with HTBI primers. TCRdb recomputed calls from the multiplex PCR reads with MiXCR, one row per CDR3 protein. The repertoire holds more than 350,000 distinct CDR3 sequences, roughly 15% seen once, with roughly a fifth in the top ten. The germline gives CDR1 SGHRS, CDR2 YFSETQ. Between the trimmed V and J ends, which lost 1 base and 3 bases, there was a span of 14 bases. The CDR3 is 15 amino acids. This clonotype was observed a few times. Antigen: not known. Ophthalmopathy cases scored 3 or more on the Clinical Activity Score and 4 or more on NOSPECS grade, with duration below 3 months. The PBMCs were sourced from fresh peripheral blood (around 9.3 ml).

This chain uses TRBV5-1 with TRBJ2-7; D gene unclear. The receptor comes from a woman aged 60-70 years with Graves' ophthalmopathy. What was sequenced was blood. The CDR3 loop is CASSLQDTPNYEQYF. The CDR3 nucleotides are TGCGCCAGCAGCTTGCAGGATACCCCCAACTACGAGCAGTACTTC.